This TCR beta chain appears in the sequencing data of a study of cytomegalovirus exposure and HLA in healthy donors. Study-level results: The study had only CMV serostatus as immune exposure information. A highly shared variant cluster was judged a likely technical artifact.

Comment on this clone: Its specificity is unknown.

PCR amplification relied on 60 Vbeta primers (plus 13 Jbeta primers). Method: immunoSEQ multiplex PCR; TCRdb's copy keeps in-frame clones and lacks some. The table shows approximately 150,000 clones, with around 80% occurring only once. The CDR3 runs to 16 residues. The germline gives CDR1 SGHTS, CDR2 YDEGEE. J lost 4 bases, V lost 4 bases, and 11 bases had no gene match. The specimen was PBMCs. The rearrangement links TRBV5-8 to TRBJ1-2, with TRBD1 identical over 9 bases. This clonotype originated in a woman aged 40 to 50 in good health and CMV-seropositive. CDR3 coding DNA: TGTGCCAGCAGCCTAACCGGGACAGGGTCAGTCTATGGCTACACCTTC. As protein: CASSLTGTGSVYGYTF. The full variable domain, its missing parts supplied by reference TRBV5-8 and TRBJ1-2, is EAGVTQSPTHLIKTRGQQATLRCSPISGHTSVYWYQQALGLGLQFLLWYDEGEERNRGNFPPRFSGRQFPNYSSELNVNALELEDSALYLCASSLTGTGSVYGYTFGSGTRLTVV.